Reported below is one TCR beta chain. The sample originates from a study of T cell responses to AZD1222 COVID-19 vaccine. Measured with immunoSEQ multiplex PCR; TCRdb has only the in-frame clones, and not every one. Of around 92,000 clones listed, about nine tenths are singletons. Germline V gene lookup returns CDR1 LNHDA and CDR2 SQIVND (reference sequence). The CDR3 length is 16 residues. V lost 3 bases and J 1 base, leaving 15 bases between the germline ends. Sequenced material: peripheral blood, taken on day 0 of AZD1222 vaccination. The rearrangement uses TRBV19 and TRBJ1-1; the D is unclear. This sequence originates from an adult in good health. The CDR3 region has the DNA TGTGCCAGTAGTATCTTCGGGCAATTGGGGAACACTGAAGCTTTCTTT. This sequence encodes CASSIFGQLGNTEAFF.